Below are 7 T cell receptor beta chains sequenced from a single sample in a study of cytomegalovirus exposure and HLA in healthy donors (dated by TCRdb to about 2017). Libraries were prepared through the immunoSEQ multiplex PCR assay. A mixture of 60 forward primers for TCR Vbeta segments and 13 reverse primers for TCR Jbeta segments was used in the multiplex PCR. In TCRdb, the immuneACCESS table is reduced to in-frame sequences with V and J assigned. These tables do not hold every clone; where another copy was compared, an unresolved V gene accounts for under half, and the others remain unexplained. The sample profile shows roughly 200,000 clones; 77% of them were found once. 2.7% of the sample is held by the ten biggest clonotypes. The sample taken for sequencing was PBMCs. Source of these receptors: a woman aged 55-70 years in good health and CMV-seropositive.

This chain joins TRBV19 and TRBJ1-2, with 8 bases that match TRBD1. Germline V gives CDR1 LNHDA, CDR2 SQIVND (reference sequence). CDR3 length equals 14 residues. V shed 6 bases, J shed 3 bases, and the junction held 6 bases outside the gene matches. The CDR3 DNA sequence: TGTGCCAGTAGGAACAGGGGGGAGGACTATGGCTACACCTTC. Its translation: CASRNRGEDYGYTF.

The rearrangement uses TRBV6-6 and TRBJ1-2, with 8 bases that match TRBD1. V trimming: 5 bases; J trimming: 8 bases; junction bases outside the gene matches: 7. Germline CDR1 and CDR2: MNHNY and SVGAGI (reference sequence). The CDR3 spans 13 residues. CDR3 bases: TGTGCCAGCAGTCAGGGGACAGGAGGAGGCTACACCTTC. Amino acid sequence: CASSQGTGGGYTF.

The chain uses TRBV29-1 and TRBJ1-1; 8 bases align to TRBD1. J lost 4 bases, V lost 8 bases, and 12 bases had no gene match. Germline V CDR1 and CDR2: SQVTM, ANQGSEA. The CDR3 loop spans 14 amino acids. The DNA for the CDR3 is TGCAGCTCCAAAAGAGATACAGGGGGCACTGAAGCTTTCTTT. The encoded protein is CSSKRDTGGTEAFF.

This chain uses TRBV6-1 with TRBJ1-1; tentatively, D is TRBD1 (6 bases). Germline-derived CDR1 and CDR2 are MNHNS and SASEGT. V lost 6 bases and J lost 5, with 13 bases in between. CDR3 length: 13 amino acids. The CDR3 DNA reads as TGTGCCAGCAGGGTCGGGGGGCGGACTGAAGCTTTCTTT. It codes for CASRVGGRTEAFF.

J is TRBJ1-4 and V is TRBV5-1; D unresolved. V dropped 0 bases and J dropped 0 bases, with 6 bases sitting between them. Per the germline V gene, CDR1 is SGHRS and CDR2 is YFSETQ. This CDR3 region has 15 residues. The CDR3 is CASSLALTTNEKLFF. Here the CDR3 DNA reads TGCGCCAGCAGCTTGGCCCTAACAACTAATGAAAAACTGTTTTTT.

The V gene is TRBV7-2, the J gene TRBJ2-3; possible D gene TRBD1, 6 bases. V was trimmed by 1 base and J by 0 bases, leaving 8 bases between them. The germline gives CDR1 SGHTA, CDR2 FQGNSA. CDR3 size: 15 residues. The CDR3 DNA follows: TGTGCCAGCAGCTTAGACAGGGCTAGCACAGATACGCAGTATTTT. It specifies CASSLDRASTDTQYF.

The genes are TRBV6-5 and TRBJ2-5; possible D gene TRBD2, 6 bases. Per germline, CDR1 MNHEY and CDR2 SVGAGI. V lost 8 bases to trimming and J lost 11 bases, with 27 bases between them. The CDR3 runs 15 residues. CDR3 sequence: CASANTRGRPGEQYF. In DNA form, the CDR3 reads TGTGCCAGCGCAAATACACGGGGGAGACCGGGGGAGCAGTACTTC.